The clone carrying this TCR beta chain has a handful of counts. Its specificity is not known. Ten milliliters of peripheral blood were drawn from each donor into EDTA-treated tubes. It was with a sample-barcoded 5' primer and a J-beta primer mix that a second PCR of about 7 to 12 cycles was run. In TCRdb, the 5' RACE reads were re-called with MiXCR into one record per CDR3 protein. The table records 550,000 to 700,000 distinct CDR3 sequences, about 26% of them present only once. These data originate in a study of blood T cells in healthy people across ages. The study's findings and limits: The long-lived group displayed more naive CD4+ cells, plus higher diversity, than the aged donors did.

The CDR3 loop spans 16 amino acids. V lost 3 bases, J lost 5 bases, and 21 bases lay in between. Germline loops: CDR1 SGHRS, CDR2 YFSETQ. The clonotype was recovered from a woman in her 70s in good health. What was sequenced was blood. This rearrangement joins TRBV5-1 to TRBJ2-7, with D perhaps TRBD1 (7 bases). CDR3 DNA: TGCGCCAGCAGCTCGCCAGGGGGGATGAGCATCAACGAGCAGTACTTC. Amino acid sequence: CASSSPGGMSINEQYF.